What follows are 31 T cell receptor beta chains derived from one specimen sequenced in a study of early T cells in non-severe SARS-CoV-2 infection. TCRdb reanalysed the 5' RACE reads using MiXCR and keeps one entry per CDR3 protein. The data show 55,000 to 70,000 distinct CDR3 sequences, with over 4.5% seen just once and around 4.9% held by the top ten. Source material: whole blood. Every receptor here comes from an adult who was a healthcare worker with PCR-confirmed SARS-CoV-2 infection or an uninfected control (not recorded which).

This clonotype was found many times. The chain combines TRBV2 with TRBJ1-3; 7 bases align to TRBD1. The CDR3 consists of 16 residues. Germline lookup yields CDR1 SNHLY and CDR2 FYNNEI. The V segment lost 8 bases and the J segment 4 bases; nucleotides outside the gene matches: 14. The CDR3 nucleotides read TGTGCCAGCGAGATCGGCAACAGGGGTAGCGGAAACACCATATATTTT. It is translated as CASEIGNRGSGNTIYF.

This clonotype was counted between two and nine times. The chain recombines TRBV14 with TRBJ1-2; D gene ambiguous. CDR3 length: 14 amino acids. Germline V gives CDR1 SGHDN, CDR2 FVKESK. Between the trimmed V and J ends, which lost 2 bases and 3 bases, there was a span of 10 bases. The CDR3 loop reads CASSQLGRYYGYTF. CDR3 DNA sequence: TGTGCCAGCAGCCAACTCGGGCGATACTATGGCTACACCTTC. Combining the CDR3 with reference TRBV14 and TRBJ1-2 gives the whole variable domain EAGVTQFPSHSVIEKGQTVTLRCDPISGHDNLYWYRRVMGKEIKFLLHFVKESKQDESGMPNNRFLAERTGGTYSTLKVQPAELEDSGVYFCASSQLGRYYGYTFGSGTRLTVV.

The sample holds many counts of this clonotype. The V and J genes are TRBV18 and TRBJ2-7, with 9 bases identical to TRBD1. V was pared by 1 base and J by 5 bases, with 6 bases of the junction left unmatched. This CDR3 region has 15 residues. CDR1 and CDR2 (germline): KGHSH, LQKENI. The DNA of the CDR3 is TGTGCCAGCTCACCACTATCGACAGGGGGTGACGAGCAGTACTTC. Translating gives CASSPLSTGGDEQYF. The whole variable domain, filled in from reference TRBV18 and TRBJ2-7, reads NAGVMQNPRHLVRRRGQEARLRCSPMKGHSHVYWYRQLPEEGLKFMVYLQKENIIDESGMPKERFSAEFPKEGPSILRIQQVVRGDSAAYFCASSPLSTGGDEQYFGPGTRLTVT.

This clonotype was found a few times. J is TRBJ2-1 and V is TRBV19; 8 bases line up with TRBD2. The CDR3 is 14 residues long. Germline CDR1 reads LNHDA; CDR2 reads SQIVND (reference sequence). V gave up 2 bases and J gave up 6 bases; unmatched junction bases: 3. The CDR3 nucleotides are TGTGCCAGTAGTATAAGCGGGAGTCGCAATGAGCAGTTCTTC. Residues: CASSISGSRNEQFF.

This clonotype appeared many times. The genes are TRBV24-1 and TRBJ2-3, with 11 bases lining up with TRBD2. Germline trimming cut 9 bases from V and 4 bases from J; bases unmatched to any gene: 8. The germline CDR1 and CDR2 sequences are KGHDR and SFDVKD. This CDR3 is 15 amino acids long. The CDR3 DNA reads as TGTGCCACCGGGGATAGCGGGAGGGGCGCAGATACGCAGTATTTT. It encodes CATGDSGRGADTQYF.

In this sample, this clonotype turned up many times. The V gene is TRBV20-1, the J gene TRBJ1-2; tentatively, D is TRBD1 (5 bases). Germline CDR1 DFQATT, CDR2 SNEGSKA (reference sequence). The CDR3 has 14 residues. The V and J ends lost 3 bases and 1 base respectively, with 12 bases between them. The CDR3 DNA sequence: TGCAGTGCTAGGCCCATACAGGTTAACTATGGCTACACCTTC. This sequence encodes CSARPIQVNYGYTF.

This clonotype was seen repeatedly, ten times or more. CDR3: CASSSPSGRGDNEQFF. Written as DNA, the CDR3 is TGTGCCAGCAGCTCACCGAGCGGCAGGGGGGACAATGAGCAGTTCTTC. The chain couples TRBV7-2 to TRBJ2-1, with D tentatively TRBD1 (7 bases). With 4 bases removed from V and 5 bases from J, the gap between germline ends came to 18 bases. CDR1 is SGHTA, CDR2 FQGNSA, per germline. CDR3 size: 16 residues.

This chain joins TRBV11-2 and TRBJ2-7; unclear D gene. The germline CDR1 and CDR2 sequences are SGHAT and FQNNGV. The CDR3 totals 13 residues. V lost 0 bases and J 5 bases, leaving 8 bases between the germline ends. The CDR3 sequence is CASSLDLGHEQYF. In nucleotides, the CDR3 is TGTGCCAGCAGCTTAGATTTGGGCCACGAGCAGTACTTC.

In DNA, the CDR3 is TGTGCCAGCTCACCTGCTACAAGCCGGGACACAGATACGCAGTATTTT. This codes for CASSPATSRDTDTQYF. V and J are TRBV18 and TRBJ2-3; perhaps TRBD2 as D (5 bases). With 3 bases removed from V and 2 bases from J, the gap between germline ends came to 15 bases. Germline V gene data show CDR1 as KGHSH and CDR2 as LQKENI. This CDR3 spans 16 amino acids. Full variable domain (remainder filled in from reference TRBV18 and TRBJ2-3): NAGVMQNPRHLVRRRGQEARLRCSPMKGHSHVYWYRQLPEEGLKFMVYLQKENIIDESGMPKERFSAEFPKEGPSILRIQQVVRGDSAAYFCASSPATSRDTDTQYFGPGTRLTVL.

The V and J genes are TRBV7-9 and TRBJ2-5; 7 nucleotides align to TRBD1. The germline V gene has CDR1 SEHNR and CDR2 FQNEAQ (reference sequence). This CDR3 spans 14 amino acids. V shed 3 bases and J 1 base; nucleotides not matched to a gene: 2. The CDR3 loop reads CASSFRQGQETQYF. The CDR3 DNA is TGTGCCAGCAGCTTCAGACAGGGCCAAGAGACCCAGTACTTC.

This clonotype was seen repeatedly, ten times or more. CDR3 DNA sequence: TGTGCCAGCTCTTACGAGGGAAGCAATCAGCCCCAGCATTTT. The encoded protein is CASSYEGSNQPQHF. This chain connects TRBV28 to TRBJ1-5, with no clear D. The CDR3 is 14 residues long. The V and J ends lost 8 bases and 1 base respectively, with 12 bases between them. The germline CDR1 and CDR2 sequences are MDHEN and SYDVKM. Based on the CDR3 plus reference TRBV28 and TRBJ1-5, the full variable domain is DVKVTQSSRYLVKRTGEKVFLECVQDMDHENMFWYRQDPGLGLRLIYFSYDVKMKEKGDIPEGYSVSREKKERFSLILESASTNQTSMYLCASSYEGSNQPQHFGDGTRLSIL.

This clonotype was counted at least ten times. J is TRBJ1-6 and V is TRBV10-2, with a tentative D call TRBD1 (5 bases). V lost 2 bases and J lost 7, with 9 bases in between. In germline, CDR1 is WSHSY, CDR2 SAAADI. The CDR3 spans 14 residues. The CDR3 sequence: CASSENRGNSPLHF. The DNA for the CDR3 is TGCGCCAGCAGTGAGAATAGGGGAAATTCACCCCTCCACTTT.

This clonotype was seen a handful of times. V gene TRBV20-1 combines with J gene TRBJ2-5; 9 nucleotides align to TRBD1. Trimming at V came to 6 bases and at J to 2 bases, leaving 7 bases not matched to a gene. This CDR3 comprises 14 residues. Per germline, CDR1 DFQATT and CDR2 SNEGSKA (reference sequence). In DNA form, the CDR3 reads TGCAGTGCGGCCCCCGGGACAGGGCAAGAGACCCAGTACTTC. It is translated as CSAAPGTGQETQYF.

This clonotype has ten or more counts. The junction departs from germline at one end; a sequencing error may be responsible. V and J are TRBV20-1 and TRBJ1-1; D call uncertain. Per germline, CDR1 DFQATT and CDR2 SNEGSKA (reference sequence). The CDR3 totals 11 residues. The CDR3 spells CSARENTETFF. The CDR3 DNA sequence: TGCAGTGCCAGAGAGAACACTGAAACTTTCTTT.

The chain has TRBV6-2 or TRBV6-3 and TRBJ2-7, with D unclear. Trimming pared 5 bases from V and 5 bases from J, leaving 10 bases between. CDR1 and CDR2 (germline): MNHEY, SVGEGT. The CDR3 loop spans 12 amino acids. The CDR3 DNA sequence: TGTGCCAGCAGTAACCCCAGGAACGAGCAGTACTTC. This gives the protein CASSNPRNEQYF.

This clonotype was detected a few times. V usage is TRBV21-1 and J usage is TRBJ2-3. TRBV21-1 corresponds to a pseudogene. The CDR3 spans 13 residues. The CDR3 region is CASSGRVGDTQYF. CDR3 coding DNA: TGTGCCAGCAGCGGACGTGTTGGGGATACGCAGTATTTT.

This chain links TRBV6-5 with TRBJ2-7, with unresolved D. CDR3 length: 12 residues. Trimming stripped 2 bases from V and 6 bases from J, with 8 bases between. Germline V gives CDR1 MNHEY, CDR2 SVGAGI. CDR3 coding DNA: TGTGCCAGCAGTTACGTATCTGGCGAGCAGTACTTC. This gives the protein CASSYVSGEQYF.

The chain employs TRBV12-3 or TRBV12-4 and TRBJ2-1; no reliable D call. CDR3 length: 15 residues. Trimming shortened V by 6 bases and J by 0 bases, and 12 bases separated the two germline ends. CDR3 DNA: TGTGCCAGCAGGTTACAGATTAGCTCCTACAATGAGCAGTTCTTC. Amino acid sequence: CASRLQISSYNEQFF.

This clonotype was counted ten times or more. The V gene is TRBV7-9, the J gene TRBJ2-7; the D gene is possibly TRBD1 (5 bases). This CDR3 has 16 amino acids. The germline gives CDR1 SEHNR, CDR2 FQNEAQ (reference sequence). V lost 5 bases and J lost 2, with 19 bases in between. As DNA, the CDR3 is TGTGCCAGCAGCCAAGCGTTCGACAGTTCCGCCTACGAGCAGTACTTC. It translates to CASSQAFDSSAYEQYF.

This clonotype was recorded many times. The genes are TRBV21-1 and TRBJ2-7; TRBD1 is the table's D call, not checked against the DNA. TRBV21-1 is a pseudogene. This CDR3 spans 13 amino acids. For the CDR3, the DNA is TGTGCCAGCAGCCCCCTGGCGGGAAACGAGCAGTACTTC. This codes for CASSPLAGNEQYF.

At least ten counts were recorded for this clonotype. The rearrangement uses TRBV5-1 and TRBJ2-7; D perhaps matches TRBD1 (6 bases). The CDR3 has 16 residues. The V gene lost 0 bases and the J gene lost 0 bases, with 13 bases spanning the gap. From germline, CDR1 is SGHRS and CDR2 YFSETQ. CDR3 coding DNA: TGCGCCAGCAGCTTGGGCCCGAGGGGGTCCTCCTACGAGCAGTACTTC. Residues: CASSLGPRGSSYEQYF.

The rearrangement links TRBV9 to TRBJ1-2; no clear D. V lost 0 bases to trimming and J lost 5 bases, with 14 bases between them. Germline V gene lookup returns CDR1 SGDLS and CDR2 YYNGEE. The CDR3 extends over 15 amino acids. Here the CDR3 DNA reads TGTGCCAGCAGCGTAGGATCCGCGAATGAATATGGCTACACCTTC. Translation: CASSVGSANEYGYTF.

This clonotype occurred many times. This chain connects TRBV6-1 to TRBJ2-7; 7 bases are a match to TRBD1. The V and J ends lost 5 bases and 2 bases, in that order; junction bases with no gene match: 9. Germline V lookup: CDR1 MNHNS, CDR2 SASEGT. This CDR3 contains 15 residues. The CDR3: CASSIRDRGTYEQYF. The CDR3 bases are TGTGCCAGCAGTATCCGGGACAGAGGAACCTACGAGCAGTACTTC.

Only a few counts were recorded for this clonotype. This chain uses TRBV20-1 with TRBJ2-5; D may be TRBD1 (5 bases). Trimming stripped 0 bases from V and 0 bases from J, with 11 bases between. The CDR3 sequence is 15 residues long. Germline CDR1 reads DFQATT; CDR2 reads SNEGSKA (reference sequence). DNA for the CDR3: TGCAGTGCTAGAGATGGCCAGGGCCACCAAGAGACCCAGTACTTC. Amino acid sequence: CSARDGQGHQETQYF.

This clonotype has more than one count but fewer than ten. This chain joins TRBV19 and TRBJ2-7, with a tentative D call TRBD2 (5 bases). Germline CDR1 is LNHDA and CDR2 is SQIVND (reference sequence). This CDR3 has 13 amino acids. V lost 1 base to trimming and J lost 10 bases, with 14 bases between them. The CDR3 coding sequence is TGTGCCAGTAGTATAGTCGGCGAGGGAACCCAGTACTTC. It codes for CASSIVGEGTQYF.

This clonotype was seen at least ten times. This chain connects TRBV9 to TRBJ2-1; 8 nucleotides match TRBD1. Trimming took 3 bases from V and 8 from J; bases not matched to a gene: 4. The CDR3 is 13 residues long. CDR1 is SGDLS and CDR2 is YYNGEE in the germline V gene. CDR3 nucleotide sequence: TGTGCCAGCAGCGGACAGGGGTCGGATGAGCAGTTCTTC. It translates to CASSGQGSDEQFF.

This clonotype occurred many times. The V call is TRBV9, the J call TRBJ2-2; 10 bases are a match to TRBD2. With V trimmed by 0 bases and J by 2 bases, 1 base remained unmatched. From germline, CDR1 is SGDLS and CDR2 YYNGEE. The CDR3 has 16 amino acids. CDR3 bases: TGTGCCAGCAGCGTAGCTAGCGGGAGTAACACCGGGGAGCTGTTTTTT. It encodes CASSVASGSNTGELFF.

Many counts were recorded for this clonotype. CDR3 sequence reads: CASAQGVNTGELFF. The CDR3 region has the DNA TGTGCCAGCGCTCAGGGGGTAAACACCGGGGAGCTGTTTTTT. The V call is TRBV7-3, the J call TRBJ2-2; 7 bases match TRBD1. The trim removed 8 bases at V and 2 bases at J, leaving 5 bases unmatched. Germline V gives CDR1 SGHTA, CDR2 FQGTGA. CDR3 length: 14 residues.

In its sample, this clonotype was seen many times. CDR3 protein: CASSQILAGTDTQYF. Written as DNA, the CDR3 is TGCGCCAGCAGCCAAATACTAGCGGGCACAGATACGCAGTATTTT. This rearrangement joins TRBV4-1 to TRBJ2-3; TRBD2 agrees at 8 bases. Losses at the gene ends were 2 bases for V and 1 base for J; bases not matched to a gene: 2. Germline V gene sequence: CDR1 MGHRA, CDR2 YSYEKL. The length of the CDR3 is 15 residues.

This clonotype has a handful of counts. This CDR3 is CASSFGGADIYNEQFF. CDR3 nucleotides: TGTGCCAGCAGCTTCGGGGGGGCCGATATCTACAATGAGCAGTTCTTC. The chain combines TRBV7-2 with TRBJ2-1; 8 nucleotides line up with TRBD2. With 3 bases clipped from V and 3 bases from J, the junction kept 7 bases outside the gene matches. CDR3 length: 16 residues. Germline CDR1 and CDR2: SGHTA and FQGNSA.

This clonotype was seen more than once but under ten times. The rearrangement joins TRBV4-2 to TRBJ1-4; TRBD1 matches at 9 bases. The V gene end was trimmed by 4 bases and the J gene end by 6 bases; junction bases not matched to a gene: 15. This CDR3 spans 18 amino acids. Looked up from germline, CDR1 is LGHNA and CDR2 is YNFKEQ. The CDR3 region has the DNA TGTGCCAGCAGCCCACAGGGGGCCGCCGTGAGCTTGGATGAAAAACTGTTTTTT. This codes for CASSPQGAAVSLDEKLFF.